The 5 T cell receptor beta chains in this list originate from one sample, sequenced in a study of T cell repertoires in aging, cancer and after chemotherapy. A mixed TRB-A/B primer pool amplified rearranged TRB by multiplex touch-down PCR. One entry per CDR3 protein, called by TCRdb with MiXCR from the multiplex PCR reads. The sample contains roughly 3,000 distinct CDR3 sequences, roughly 54% of which appear only once. Amplification of TCR beta used genomic DNA extracted from peripheral blood. Sequencing input: blood. The receptors derive from a human donor with a blood cancer.

The chain links TRBV20-1 to TRBJ2-1; TRBD2 is a possible D gene (5 bases). The CDR3 covers 14 residues. The germline V gene encodes CDR1 DFQATT and CDR2 SNEGSKA (reference sequence). V shed 3 bases and J shed 2 bases, with 11 bases lying between them. CDR3 nucleotide sequence: TGCAGTGCTAGGTCGGGGAACGCCTACAATGAGCAGTTCTTC. This sequence encodes CSARSGNAYNEQFF.

The chain has TRBV7-9 and TRBJ2-1; D is undetermined. The germline V gene has CDR1 SEHNR and CDR2 FQNEAQ (reference sequence). Trimming cost V 6 bases and J 7 bases, with 10 bases left between them. This CDR3 is built from 12 residues. CDR3 sequence (DNA): TGTGCCAGCAGATTCCGGGCGAATGAGCAGTTCTTC. Translated: CASRFRANEQFF.

This sequence joins TRBV30 and TRBJ2-1; 7 positions agree with TRBD1. The CDR3 consists of 13 residues. CDR1 and CDR2 (germline): GTSNPN, SVGIG (reference sequence). Losses at the gene ends were 5 bases for V and 8 bases for J; bases not matched to a gene: 9. CDR3 sequence: CAWGQQGPDEQFF. The CDR3 DNA is TGTGCCTGGGGCCAACAGGGGCCTGATGAGCAGTTCTTC.

The chain is built from TRBV12-3 or TRBV12-4 and TRBJ1-5; weak D call: TRBD1 (6 bases). V was cut by 2 bases and J by 6 bases, with 14 bases left in between. The length of the CDR3 is 15 residues. The CDR3 is CASSLRGALGQPQHF. As DNA, the CDR3 is TGTGCCAGCAGTTTAAGGGGGGCGTTGGGTCAGCCCCAGCATTTT.

This clonotype was observed once. V usage is TRBV19 and J usage is TRBJ1-2; TRBD1 agrees at 9 bases. The junction had 15 bases not matched to a gene; V was cut back by 5 bases and J by 8 bases. From germline, CDR1 is LNHDA and CDR2 SQIVND (reference sequence). The CDR3 sequence is 16 residues long. The CDR3 nucleotides read TGTGCCAGTAGTGCAGGCGACAGGGGGAGTTATGAAGGCTACACCTTC. It encodes CASSAGDRGSYEGYTF. The full variable domain, rest sourced from reference TRBV19 and TRBJ1-2, is DGGITQSPKYLFRKEGQNVTLSCEQNLNHDAMYWYRQDPGQGLRLIYYSQIVNDFQKGDIAEGYSVSREKKESFPLTVTSAQKNPTAFYLCASSAGDRGSYEGYTFGSGTRLTVV.